One and the same sample provided the 7 T cell receptor beta chains below, sequenced in a study of T cell changes during pregnancy in multiple sclerosis. The data were produced by immunoSEQ multiplex PCR, yet TCRdb's version contains in-frame clones alone and is incomplete. Of tens of thousands of clones listed, 80% to 95% are singletons. The sequencing used peripheral blood, collected before pregnancy. Receptors originate from a female donor with multiple sclerosis, enrolled in a pregnancy study.

This chain's CDR3 is CASSSGSNQPQHF. CDR3 nucleotide sequence: TGTGCCAGCAGCTCAGGGAGCAATCAGCCCCAGCATTTT. The V gene is TRBV7-9, the J gene TRBJ1-5; perhaps TRBD1 as D (5 bases). Germline lookup yields CDR1 SEHNR and CDR2 FQNEAQ (reference sequence). The CDR3 is made up of 13 amino acids. Trimming shortened V by 4 bases and J by 1 base, and 5 bases separated the two germline ends.

The rearrangement links TRBV29-1 to TRBJ1-1; possibly TRBD1 for D (5 bases). V dropped 4 bases and J dropped 5 bases, with 20 bases sitting between them. This CDR3 is built from 15 residues. The germline V gene has CDR1 SQVTM and CDR2 ANQGSEA. CDR3: CSVVPPGGDGTEAFF. CDR3 in DNA: TGCAGCGTTGTGCCCCCTGGGGGGGACGGGACTGAAGCTTTCTTT.

The rearrangement joins TRBV4-2 to TRBJ2-2; 9 positions agree with TRBD2. Germline loops: CDR1 LGHNA, CDR2 YNFKEQ. The CDR3 runs 18 residues. The trim removed 1 base at V and 3 bases at J, leaving 9 bases unmatched. The CDR3 reads CASSQVDSGSIDTGELFF. The CDR3 bases are TGTGCCAGCAGCCAAGTGGATAGCGGGAGTATTGACACCGGGGAGCTGTTTTTT.

The chain couples TRBV28 to TRBJ1-5; TRBD1 is a possible D gene (6 bases). Looked up from germline, CDR1 is MDHEN and CDR2 is SYDVKM. V was trimmed by 8 bases and J by 0 bases, leaving 20 bases between them. The CDR3 sequence is 17 residues long. CDR3 nucleotides: TGTGCCAGCGTCCGGACAGATTTATATGATAGCAATCAGCCCCAGCATTTT. The encoded protein is CASVRTDLYDSNQPQHF. Complete variable domain (other parts from reference TRBV28 and TRBJ1-5): DVKVTQSSRYLVKRTGEKVFLECVQDMDHENMFWYRQDPGLGLRLIYFSYDVKMKEKGDIPEGYSVSREKKERFSLILESASTNQTSMYLCASVRTDLYDSNQPQHFGDGTRLSIL.

In its sample, this clone was seen once. The V and J genes are TRBV5-4 and TRBJ1-4; possibly TRBD1 for D (5 bases). Germline V gene sequence: CDR1 SGHNT, CDR2 YYREEE (reference sequence). V was shortened by 0 bases and J by 7 bases, with 13 bases between the two germline ends. CDR3 length: 15 residues. Written as DNA, the CDR3 is TGTGCCAGCAGCTTGGAGGGGACCGGGGGTGAAAAACTGTTTTTT. Protein product: CASSLEGTGGEKLFF. Filled out from reference TRBV5-4 and TRBJ1-4, the complete variable domain reads ETGVTQSPTHLIKTRGQQVTLRCSSQSGHNTVSWYQQALGQGPQFIFQYYREEENGRGNFPPRFSGLQFPNYSSELNVNALELDDSALYLCASSLEGTGGEKLFFGSGTQLSVL.

V gene TRBV7-3 combines with J gene TRBJ2-3; D is unresolved. The CDR3 loop spans 15 amino acids. With 1 base removed from V and 2 bases from J, the gap between germline ends came to 10 bases. Germline V gives CDR1 SGHTA, CDR2 FQGTGA. CDR3: CASSLIVASTDTQYF. The CDR3 DNA is TGTGCCAGCAGCTTAATTGTAGCATCCACAGATACGCAGTATTTT. The complete variable domain, with remaining parts taken from reference TRBV7-3 and TRBJ2-3, reads GAGVSQTPSNKVTEKGKYVELRCDPISGHTALYWYRQSLGQGPEFLIYFQGTGAADDSGLPNDRFFAVRPEGSVSTLKIQRTERGDSAVYLCASSLIVASTDTQYFGPGTRLTVL.

This chain joins TRBV5-6 and TRBJ1-5; D uncertain. V was cut by 0 bases and J by 4 bases, with 8 bases left in between. CDR3 length equals 14 residues. Germline assignment: CDR1 SGHDT and CDR2 YYEEEE. CDR3 region: CASSLGPGNQPQHF. CDR3 in DNA: TGTGCCAGCAGCTTGGGTCCGGGGAATCAGCCCCAGCATTTT.